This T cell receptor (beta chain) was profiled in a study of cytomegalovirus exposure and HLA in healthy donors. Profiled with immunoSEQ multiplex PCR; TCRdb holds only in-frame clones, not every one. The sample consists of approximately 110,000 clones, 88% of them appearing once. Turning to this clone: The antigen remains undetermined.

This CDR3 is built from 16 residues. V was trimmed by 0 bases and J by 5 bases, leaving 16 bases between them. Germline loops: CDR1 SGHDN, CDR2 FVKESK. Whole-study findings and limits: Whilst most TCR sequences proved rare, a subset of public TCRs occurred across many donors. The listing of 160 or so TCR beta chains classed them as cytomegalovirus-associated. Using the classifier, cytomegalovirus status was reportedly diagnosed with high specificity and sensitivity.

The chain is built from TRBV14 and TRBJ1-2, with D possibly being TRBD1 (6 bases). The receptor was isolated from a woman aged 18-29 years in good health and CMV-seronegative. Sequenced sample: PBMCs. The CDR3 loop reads CASSQDVVGQSYGYTF. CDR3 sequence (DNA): TGTGCCAGCAGCCAAGACGTTGTTGGACAGTCATATGGCTACACCTTC.